One sample yielded the 8 T cell receptor beta chains listed below, sequenced in a study of tumor-infiltrating lymphocytes in primary liver carcinoma. A primer in the constant region served to generate TCR beta cDNA from 500 to 600 ng of total RNA. Each TCR beta library was derived from three nested multiplex PCR rounds that employed slightly modified ARM-PCR. Two initial PCR rounds of around 9 cycles each paired TRBV1-TRBV30 forward primers with a C-beta reverse primer. TCRdb fed the multiplex PCR reads into MiXCR, producing one record per CDR3 protein. Altogether over 95,000 distinct CDR3 sequences are present, almost 70% being singletons, with the ten largest covering approximately 10%. Total RNA and DNA came together from around 18-30 mg of bulk tissue without cell sorting. Input material: liver tumor tissue from sampling region 5. The subset here: tumor region T5, tumor centre. Receptors were obtained from a woman aged 60-75 years with primary liver carcinoma and hepatitis B virus infection.

Comments on this clonotype: Germline and junction disagree at one end, which may indicate a read error. The chain recombines TRBV30 with TRBJ2-5; 8 bases line up with TRBD2. In germline, CDR1 is GTSNPN, CDR2 SVGIG (reference sequence). The CDR3 length is 15 residues. DNA for the CDR3: TGTGCCTGTAGGGACATATTCCGGGGGGGAGAGACCCTGTACTTC. It translates to CACRDIFRGGETLYF.

As to this clonotype: This clone may be a read error of a much larger clone one base away. The rearrangement links TRBV28 to TRBJ1-1, with D maybe TRBD1 (5 bases). Germline V CDR1 and CDR2: MDHEN, SYDVKM. The CDR3 is 12 residues long. The CDR3 region has the DNA TGTGTCAGCAGTCTAGCGGGGGTACGGGCTTTCTTT. It specifies CVSSLAGVRAFF.

Remarks on this clonotype: A read error may produce the germline difference seen at one junction end. V is TRBV6-5 and J is TRBJ1-2, with 7 bases matching TRBD1. This CDR3 has 14 residues. From germline, CDR1 is MNHEY and CDR2 SVGAGI. DNA for the CDR3: TGTGACAGCAGACCGGACAGGATGCAGTCTGGCTACACCTTC. Amino acid sequence: CDSRPDRMQSGYTF.

The chain employs TRBV4-2 and TRBJ2-7; D is undetermined. Germline assignment: CDR1 LGHNA and CDR2 YNFKEQ. The V end lost 1 base, the J end lost 7 bases, and 20 bases lay between the germline ends. This CDR3 is built from 16 residues. The CDR3 DNA reads TGTGCCAGCAGCCAAGGTCTCAGTGCCAGGTCTAGAGAGCAGTACTTC. This translates into CASSQGLSARSREQYF.

On this clonotype: Possible read error: a much larger clone is one base away. This chain uses TRBV5-4 with TRBJ2-5; 8 nucleotides match TRBD1. This CDR3 contains 15 residues. Germline CDR1 reads SGHNT; CDR2 reads YYREEE (reference sequence). With 0 bases clipped from V and 4 bases from J, the junction kept 5 bases outside the gene matches. This CDR3 reads CASSLGQGRSETQYF. The DNA for the CDR3 is TGTGCCAGCAGCTTGGGACAGGGGAGGTCAGAGACCCAGTACTTC.

This clonotype has a handful of counts. At one of its ends the junction is not consistent with the germline gene, which may arise from a read error. The rearrangement joins TRBV11-1 to TRBJ2-2, with D hard to call. This CDR3 has 17 amino acids. Germline V gene data show CDR1 as SGHAT and CDR2 as FQDESV (reference sequence). CDR3 loop: CASRNAGKKDSIGELFF. The DNA for the CDR3 is TGTGCTAGCAGGAACGCTGGTAAAAAAGACTCCATCGGGGAGCTGTTTTTT.

Concerning this clonotype itself: A much more abundant neighbour one base away suggests this may be a read error. The chain combines TRBV7-9 with TRBJ1-2; 7 positions agree with TRBD1. The CDR3 loop spans 12 amino acids. CDR1 is SEHNR and CDR2 is FQNEAQ in the germline V gene (reference sequence). CDR3 DNA sequence: TGTGCCATCCCGGGACAGCTCTATGGCTTCACCTTC. Encoded protein: CAIPGQLYGFTF. The full variable domain, in which reference TRBV7-9 and TRBJ1-2 provide the parts outside the CDR3, is DTGVSQNPRHKITKRGQNVTFRCDPISEHNRLYWYRQTLGQGPEFLTYFQNEAQLEKSRLLSDRFSAERPKGSFSTLEIQRTEQGDSAMYLCAIPGQLYGFTFGSGTRLTVV.

In the case of this clonotype: An end of the junction differs from the germline gene, which may be a read error. This chain uses TRBV11-2 with TRBJ2-7; perhaps TRBD2 as D (5 bases). In germline, CDR1 is SGHAT, CDR2 FQNNGV. CDR3 length: 16 amino acids. The CDR3 is CTSSYGVRTSGSERYF. The CDR3 nucleotides read TGTACCAGCAGCTACGGCGTGAGGACCTCGGGAAGCGAGCGGTACTTC.